This T cell receptor (beta chain) was recovered during a study of T and B cells in COVID-19 patients. Study summary: Peripheral blood came from COVID-19 patients with active infection or after recovery. Of about 19 active-infection patients, 12 were critically ill with mechanical ventilation or extracorporeal membrane oxygenation. Study-wide points: Patients with COVID-19 reportedly showed strongly skewed T cell receptor beta variable and joining gene usage.

Germline V CDR1 and CDR2: MDHEN, SYDVKM. V shed 1 base and J 6 bases; nucleotides not matched to a gene: 4. This CDR3 region has 15 residues. This clonotype was counted only a few times. The target antigen is unknown. Multiplex PCR with BIOMED2 TRB-A/B primer pools amplified TRB rearrangements. TCRdb ran MiXCR on the multiplex PCR reads and lists one entry per CDR3 protein. The table includes about 27,000 distinct CDR3 sequences, about 30% detected once. Each TRB amplification used roughly 250-550 ng of genomic DNA from blood. This chain connects TRBV28 to TRBJ2-1; 9 bases map to TRBD2. The sequence was collected from a human donor who had recovered from COVID-19. Sequenced material: blood. CDR3 nucleotide sequence: TGTGCCAGCAGTTTATCTAGCGGGATTTTCAATGAGCAGTTCTTC. Protein sequence: CASSLSSGIFNEQFF.